Following are 10 T cell receptor beta chains from one sample sequenced in a study of blood T cell repertoires in COVID-19. This table comes from immunoSEQ multiplex PCR, and its TCRdb copy is limited to in-frame clones, with some not included. In the table there are under 250,000 clones, 82% of which are singletons. Sample: peripheral blood. The receptor source for this set is a woman aged 80 or over with acute or convalescent COVID-19.

The chain employs TRBV9 and TRBJ1-2; the D is unclear. The CDR3 is 15 residues long. The germline V gene encodes CDR1 SGDLS and CDR2 YYNGEE. Trimming cost V 1 base and J 4 bases, with 14 bases left between them. Here the CDR3 reads CASSVSYEETYGYTF. CDR3 sequence (DNA): TGTGCCAGCAGCGTAAGTTACGAGGAGACCTATGGCTACACCTTC.

The chain has TRBV9 and TRBJ1-5, with 8 bases lining up with TRBD1. The CDR3 runs to 14 residues. V was clipped by 4 bases and J by 4 bases; unmatched bases: 4. Germline CDR1 is SGDLS and CDR2 is YYNGEE. The CDR3 DNA follows: TGTGCCAGCAGCCGGGACAGGACTAATCAGCCCCAGCATTTT. Its protein is CASSRDRTNQPQHF.

The rearrangement joins TRBV7-3 to TRBJ1-1; D is unresolved. V was shortened by 2 bases and J by 1 base, with 8 bases between the two germline ends. CDR1 is SGHTA, CDR2 FQGTGA, per germline. The CDR3 contains 14 residues. The CDR3 region has the DNA TGTGCCAGCAGCTTAGAGGCGGGGAACACTGAAGCTTTCTTT. It specifies CASSLEAGNTEAFF. Filled out from reference TRBV7-3 and TRBJ1-1, the complete variable domain reads GAGVSQTPSNKVTEKGKYVELRCDPISGHTALYWYRQSLGQGPEFLIYFQGTGAADDSGLPNDRFFAVRPEGSVSTLKIQRTERGDSAVYLCASSLEAGNTEAFFGQGTRLTVV.

The V gene is TRBV27, the J gene TRBJ2-7; 9 nucleotides line up with TRBD1. Unmatched junction bases numbered 14, after V lost 7 bases and J lost 7 bases. CDR1 MNHEY and CDR2 SMNVEV come from the germline V gene (reference sequence). This CDR3 contains 15 residues. As DNA, the CDR3 is TGTGCCAGCAAATGGACCGGGACAGGGACCGGAGAGCAGTACTTC. It codes for CASKWTGTGTGEQYF.

This clone has a single count. The chain joins TRBV19 to TRBJ1-3; the match to TRBD1 covers 8 bases. Germline V gene sequence: CDR1 LNHDA, CDR2 SQIVND (reference sequence). The CDR3 is made up of 15 amino acids. Losses at the gene ends were 3 bases for V and 3 bases for J; bases not matched to a gene: 4. Here the CDR3 reads CASSIQGAGGNTIYF. CDR3 DNA: TGTGCCAGTAGTATTCAGGGGGCTGGTGGAAACACCATATATTTT.

This clone occurred once. The chain carries TRBV7-2 and TRBJ1-2; 7 bases map to TRBD1. The CDR3 covers 14 residues. Germline CDR1 is SGHTA and CDR2 is FQGNSA. V was pared by 1 base and J by 6 bases, with 5 bases of the junction left unmatched. CDR3 sequence: CASSLGQGDHGYTF. As DNA, the CDR3 is TGTGCCAGCAGCTTAGGGCAGGGGGATCATGGCTACACCTTC.

The chain links TRBV5-1 to TRBJ2-1, with D perhaps matching TRBD1 (5 bases). Germline V gene sequence: CDR1 SGHRS, CDR2 YFSETQ. Trimming shortened V by 6 bases and J by 9 bases, and 19 bases separated the two germline ends. This CDR3 comprises 14 residues. The CDR3 here is CASNIGAIMGEQFF. The CDR3, as DNA: TGCGCCAGCAATATTGGGGCCATTATGGGTGAGCAGTTCTTC.

The J gene is TRBJ2-5, the V gene TRBV4-1; possible D gene TRBD1, 6 bases. Germline V gene sequence: CDR1 MGHRA, CDR2 YSYEKL. This CDR3 contains 15 residues. Deletions cut 3 bases from V and 1 base from J, with 12 bases between. The CDR3 DNA follows: TGCGCCAGCAGCCACGGAACGACAGGCCAAGAGACCCAGTACTTC. The encoded protein is CASSHGTTGQETQYF.

V gene TRBV27 combines with J gene TRBJ1-6; 8 nucleotides match TRBD1. V shed 10 bases and J 6 bases; nucleotides not matched to a gene: 14. Germline V gene sequence: CDR1 MNHEY, CDR2 SMNVEV (reference sequence). The CDR3 has 16 amino acids. As DNA, the CDR3 is TGTGCCACCGGACAGGGCGTGTTGGGTACTAATTCACCCCTCCACTTT. As protein: CATGQGVLGTNSPLHF.

The count of this clone is one. This chain uses TRBV28 with TRBJ1-1; D is possibly TRBD1 (6 bases). The CDR3 spans 16 residues. Germline V gene lookup returns CDR1 MDHEN and CDR2 SYDVKM. V lost 5 bases and J 0 bases, leaving 16 bases between the germline ends. The CDR3 coding sequence is TGTGCCAGCAGTAACGGGACACCTCTCATGAACACTGAAGCTTTCTTT. Translating it yields CASSNGTPLMNTEAFF. The variable domain in full, completed from reference TRBV28 and TRBJ1-1, reads DVKVTQSSRYLVKRTGEKVFLECVQDMDHENMFWYRQDPGLGLRLIYFSYDVKMKEKGDIPEGYSVSREKKERFSLILESASTNQTSMYLCASSNGTPLMNTEAFFGQGTRLTVV.